Included here is one T cell receptor beta chain sequence, with context. Antigen unknown. There are 17 residues in the CDR3. Looked up from germline, CDR1 is SEHNR and CDR2 is FQNEAQ (reference sequence). V shed 2 bases, J shed 7 bases, and the junction held 9 bases outside the gene matches. This entry comes from a study of cytomegalovirus exposure and HLA in healthy donors. The study's findings and limits: It was confirmed in vitro that three of the CMV-associated chains were specific for CMV antigens. Reported performance of the classifier showed diagnosis of cytomegalovirus status with high specificity and sensitivity. Associated with cytomegalovirus, according to the listing, were 150 to 200 TCR beta chains.

Clones were read by immunoSEQ multiplex PCR, and TCRdb kept only the in-frame ones, dropping some. This sample has about 88,000 clones, with approximately 96% found just once. V and J are TRBV7-9 and TRBJ2-1; 12 nucleotides agree with TRBD1. The sequence derives from a man between 18 and 35 years old in good health and CMV-seronegative. The sequenced sample consisted of PBMCs. The DNA of the CDR3 is TGTGCCAGCAGCTTACTAGGGACAGGGGGCGTGGGGAATGAGCAGTTCTTC. The encoded protein is CASSLLGTGGVGNEQFF.